This TCR beta chain is drawn from a study of metastatic and nonmetastatic thyroid tumors. On the study more broadly: For malignant and benign thyroid patients, tumor or nodule tissue and blood were the sources whose repertoires were compared. Study-level findings and limits: In both blood and tumor samples, TCR beta diversity was reported significantly higher for malignant than benign nodules.

Prior to thyroid surgery, none of the patients had received any treatment. Original handling: Clinicopathological groups of papillary thyroid cancer showed CDR3 differences that were used to build a distant-metastasis classifier. TCRdb re-called the PCR reads with MiXCR. These V and J calls originate from TCRdb's pipeline instead of the authors' own analysis. The sample lists about 7,400 clones, 25% to 35% occurring once. The CDR3 consists of 13 residues. Germline CDR1 MNHEY, CDR2 SVGAGI. V was cut by 0 bases and J by 7 bases, with 9 bases left in between. This clone was counted a few times. Its antigen is not identified.

The source is a male donor with papillary thyroid cancer or a benign thyroid nodule (not recorded which). Some clones in this sample may be carry-over from other donors' samples. J is TRBJ1-1 and V is TRBV6-5; D not certain. Sequenced: adjacent normal tissue. DNA of the CDR3: TGTGCCAGCAGTTACTCCTCGCAAGATGAAGCTTTCTTT. Its translation: CASSYSSQDEAFF.